The subject of this entry is one T cell receptor beta chain. The antigen remains undetermined. Germline CDR1 is MNHEY and CDR2 is SMNVEV (reference sequence). The CDR3 is 14 amino acids. V was pared by 5 bases and J by 3 bases, with 14 bases between. The source of the sample is a study of shared clonotypes between healthy human individuals. Study in general: A couple of women and three men aged 18 to 49 served as donors. Per donor, three plates held CD4 naive cells, three held CD4 memory, two held CD8 naive and one held CD8 memory. Findings and limits, study-wide: It was anticipated that sequencing depth would influence how many clonotypes donors shared. A small donor pool kept down the genetic and exposure-history diversity that was represented.

Here immunoSEQ multiplex PCR was the method, and the copy in TCRdb shows in-frame clones only, minus some. Altogether approximately 2.4 million clones are present, 90% to 97% being singletons, with the ten largest covering approximately 0.13%. The receptor's source is a man aged 18 to 30 in good health. The rearrangement links TRBV27 to TRBJ2-7, with D hard to call. Sequenced: naive CD4+ T cells sorted from blood. Subset here: CD45RA+ positively selected. Here the CDR3 DNA reads TGTGCCAGCAGTCGAGTCGGACGGTACTACGAGCAGTACTTC. This encodes CASSRVGRYYEQYF.